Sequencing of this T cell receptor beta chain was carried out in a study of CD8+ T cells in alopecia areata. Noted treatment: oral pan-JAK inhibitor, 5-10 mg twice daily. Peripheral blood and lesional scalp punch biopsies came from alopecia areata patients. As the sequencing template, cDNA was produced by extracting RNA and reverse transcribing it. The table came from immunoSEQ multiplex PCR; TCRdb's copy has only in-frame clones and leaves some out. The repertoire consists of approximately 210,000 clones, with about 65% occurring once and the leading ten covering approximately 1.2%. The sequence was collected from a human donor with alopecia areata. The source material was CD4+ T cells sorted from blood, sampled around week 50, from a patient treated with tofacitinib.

The DNA for the CDR3 is TGCAGTCTAAACAGGGGTGAGACCCAGTACTTC. Protein sequence: CSLNRGETQYF. The rearrangement uses TRBV20-1 and TRBJ2-5, with 7 positions matching TRBD1. Germline-derived CDR1 and CDR2 are DFQATT and SNEGSKA (reference sequence). The CDR3 is 11 residues long. The V segment lost 8 bases and the J segment 5 bases; nucleotides outside the gene matches: 5.